This TCR beta chain was observed in a study of blood T cell repertoires in COVID-19. TCRdb keeps only in-frame clones here, not all; method: immunoSEQ multiplex PCR. This sample has around 170,000 clones, with roughly 83% found just once. Trimming cost V 1 base and J 3 bases; bases outside gene matches: 2. Germline V gives CDR1 LNHNV, CDR2 YYDKDF (reference sequence). The CDR3 totals 15 residues. The receptor was isolated from a woman in her 30s who had recovered from COVID-19. The sample taken for sequencing was PBMCs or T cells enriched from blood (not recorded which). The gene calls are TRBV15 and TRBJ1-1; 10 bases are shared with TRBD1. DNA of the CDR3: TGTGCCACCAGCAGAGGTGGGACAGGGGACACTGAAGCTTTCTTT. Its protein product is CATSRGGTGDTEAFF.